A selection of T cell receptor beta chains follows, all from one sample in a study of early T cells in non-severe SARS-CoV-2 infection. TCRdb re-called the 5' RACE reads through MiXCR, storing one row per CDR3 protein. The sample records approximately 66,000 distinct CDR3 sequences, around 14% being singletons. Specimen: whole blood. These receptors came from an adult who was a healthcare worker with PCR-confirmed SARS-CoV-2 infection or an uninfected control (not recorded which). The conserved cysteine and the conserved F or W are not part of the CDR3 here. The order of the fields is V gene, J gene, CDR3 protein.

TRBV5-1	TRBJ2-5	ASSLDGLAEETQY
TRBV5-5	TRBJ1-5	ASSLVTGNNQPQH
TRBV6-6	TRBJ2-2	ASSYSLEGTGELF
TRBV5-6	TRBJ2-1	ASSSLGLAGREF
TRBV20-1	TRBJ1-4	SASGIYREKLF
TRBV6-6	TRBJ2-3	ASSLGRRTGTPDTQY
TRBV6-6	TRBJ1-6	ASSPLGGADSPLH
TRBV3-1	TRBJ2-2	ASSQSRDSKLF
TRBV12-3/TRBV12-4	TRBJ1-1	ASSADRVTAEAF
TRBV18	TRBJ2-7	ASSPPTSGGPRDEQY
TRBV5-1	TRBJ2-2	ASSLDQFTGELF
TRBV6-5	TRBJ2-5	ASSVSGTRKETQY
TRBV20-1	TRBJ2-4	SARVSHAKNIQY
TRBV7-2	TRBJ1-1	ASRITGMNTEAF
TRBV7-9	TRBJ1-2	ASSLVQGREEGYT
TRBV7-3	TRBJ2-2	ASSLAHTGELF
TRBV20-1	TRBJ2-7	SARESGGTLSYEQY
TRBV2	TRBJ2-3	ASSDSGVSTDTQN
TRBV24-1	TRBJ1-5	ATSDFGPNQPQH
TRBV29-1	TRBJ2-3	RLKWTSGRGTDTQY